A selection of T cell receptor beta chains follows, all from one sample in a study of blood T cells in healthy people across ages. TCRdb independently ran MiXCR on the 5' RACE reads; one entry per CDR3 protein. Here the sample spans hundreds of thousands of distinct CDR3 sequences, roughly 56% being singletons. Material for sequencing was blood. The source is a middle-aged man in good health. CDR3s include the opening cysteine and the closing phenylalanine or tryptophan. The D gene is left open where the match is weak. Only some rows state a clone size, as once, few, many or a class for expanded clones.

V gene: TRBV5-1
clone size: -
J gene: TRBJ2-7
D gene: TRBD2
CDR3 protein: CASSLRGTSGVSSYEQYF
CDR3 DNA: TGCGCCAGCAGCCTCCGGGGGACTAGCGGGGTGAGCTCCTACGAGCAGTACTTC

V gene: TRBV5-1
clone size: -
J gene: TRBJ2-7
D gene: -
CDR3 protein: CASSLLSSYNEQYF
CDR3 DNA: TGCGCCAGCAGCTTATTAAGCTCCTACAATGAGCAGTACTTC

V gene: TRBV6-5
clone size: once
J gene: TRBJ2-5
D gene: TRBD1
CDR3 protein: CASSRQDRGRETQYF
CDR3 DNA: TGTGCCAGCAGCCGTCAAGACAGGGGCAGAGAGACCCAGTACTTC

V gene: TRBV5-1
clone size: -
J gene: TRBJ2-1
D gene: TRBD2
CDR3 protein: CASSLVLAGPNNEQFF
CDR3 DNA: TGCGCCAGCAGCTTGGTTCTAGCGGGGCCGAACAATGAGCAGTTCTTC

V gene: TRBV10-3
clone size: few
J gene: TRBJ1-1
D gene: -
CDR3 protein: CAIAPDMNTEAFF
CDR3 DNA: TGTGCCATCGCGCCCGACATGAACACTGAAGCTTTCTTT

V gene: TRBV7-9
clone size: -
J gene: TRBJ2-1
D gene: -
CDR3 protein: CASSLASTPWDEQFF
CDR3 DNA: TGTGCCAGCAGCTTAGCGAGCACCCCTTGGGATGAGCAGTTCTTC

V gene: TRBV27
clone size: few
J gene: TRBJ2-3
D gene: TRBD2
CDR3 protein: CASSLMTSGGTKSTDTQYF
CDR3 DNA: TGTGCCAGCAGTTTAATGACTAGCGGGGGGACCAAGAGCACAGATACGCAGTATTTT

V gene: TRBV4-1
clone size: -
J gene: TRBJ2-7
D gene: TRBD1
CDR3 protein: CASSQDRGWEYEQYF
CDR3 DNA: TGCGCCAGCAGCCAGGACAGGGGATGGGAGTACGAGCAGTACTTC

V gene: TRBV29-1
clone size: -
J gene: TRBJ2-7
D gene: TRBD1
CDR3 protein: CSVEVSTTGGSYEQYF
CDR3 DNA: TGCAGCGTTGAAGTGTCTACGACAGGGGGGTCATACGAGCAGTACTTC

V gene: TRBV14
clone size: once
J gene: TRBJ2-1
D gene: -
CDR3 protein: CASSQFAGTSSYNEQFF
CDR3 DNA: TGTGCCAGCAGCCAATTTGCGGGGACAAGCTCCTACAATGAGCAGTTCTTC

V gene: TRBV28
clone size: -
J gene: TRBJ2-5
D gene: TRBD2
CDR3 protein: CASTKSGRGGETQYF
CDR3 DNA: TGTGCCAGCACAAAAAGCGGGAGAGGGGGAGAGACCCAGTACTTC

V gene: TRBV25-1
clone size: -
J gene: TRBJ2-5
D gene: -
CDR3 protein: CASSGPWQLYF
CDR3 DNA: TGTGCCAGCAGTGGTCCCTGGCAACTGTACTTC

V gene: TRBV5-1
clone size: -
J gene: TRBJ1-2
D gene: -
CDR3 protein: CASSLGTHRDLYGYTF
CDR3 DNA: TGCGCCAGCAGCTTGGGTACCCACAGGGATCTCTATGGCTACACCTTC

V gene: TRBV6-4
clone size: once
J gene: TRBJ2-3
D gene: TRBD2
CDR3 protein: CASSALAGVGDTQYF
CDR3 DNA: TGTGCCAGCAGTGCCCTAGCGGGGGTTGGAGATACGCAGTATTTT

V gene: TRBV5-1
clone size: -
J gene: TRBJ1-1
D gene: -
CDR3 protein: CASSPPEGMNTEAFF
CDR3 DNA: TGCGCCAGCAGCCCTCCGGAGGGAATGAACACTGAAGCTTTCTTT

V gene: TRBV28
clone size: few
J gene: TRBJ1-1
D gene: TRBD1
CDR3 protein: CASVEQGSSEAFF
CDR3 DNA: TGTGCCAGCGTAGAACAGGGGTCGTCTGAAGCTTTCTTT

V gene: TRBV20-1
clone size: few
J gene: TRBJ2-5
D gene: -
CDR3 protein: CSASRAASNKETQYF
CDR3 DNA: TGCAGTGCTAGCCGGGCAGCTAGCAATAAAGAGACCCAGTACTTC

V gene: TRBV5-1
clone size: -
J gene: TRBJ2-1
D gene: -
CDR3 protein: CASISGGLNNEQFF
CDR3 DNA: TGCGCCAGCATCTCCGGGGGCTTGAACAATGAGCAGTTCTTC

V gene: TRBV5-1
clone size: once
J gene: TRBJ2-3
D gene: -
CDR3 protein: CASSFGESGTDTQYF
CDR3 DNA: TGCGCCAGCAGTTTTGGGGAATCGGGCACAGATACGCAGTATTTT

V gene: TRBV4-1
clone size: few
J gene: TRBJ2-7
D gene: -
CDR3 protein: CASSQELGEPYEQYF
CDR3 DNA: TGCGCCAGCAGCCAAGAGTTGGGGGAGCCCTACGAGCAGTACTTC

V gene: TRBV29-1
clone size: -
J gene: TRBJ2-1
D gene: -
CDR3 protein: CSVGQLYNEQFF
CDR3 DNA: TGCAGCGTTGGACAGTTATACAATGAGCAGTTCTTC

V gene: TRBV29-1
clone size: -
J gene: TRBJ2-1
D gene: -
CDR3 protein: CSVVVVRREQFF
CDR3 DNA: TGCAGCGTTGTCGTGGTTCGTCGGGAGCAGTTCTTC

V gene: TRBV7-3
clone size: -
J gene: TRBJ2-1
D gene: -
CDR3 protein: CASSLELWVVRDQNEQFF
CDR3 DNA: TGTGCCAGCAGCTTAGAGTTGTGGGTAGTCAGGGATCAAAATGAGCAGTTCTTC

V gene: TRBV7-8
clone size: -
J gene: TRBJ2-1
D gene: TRBD2
CDR3 protein: CASSLVTGGPKVEQFF
CDR3 DNA: TGTGCCAGCAGCTTAGTGACGGGAGGACCCAAGGTTGAGCAGTTCTTC

V gene: TRBV6-5
clone size: many
J gene: TRBJ2-1
D gene: -
CDR3 protein: CASSYGNEQFF
CDR3 DNA: TGTGCCAGCAGTTATGGGAATGAGCAGTTCTTC

V gene: TRBV11-2
clone size: -
J gene: TRBJ2-7
D gene: TRBD1
CDR3 protein: CASSLDRTTGDYEQYF
CDR3 DNA: TGTGCCAGCAGCTTAGATCGAACGACAGGGGACTACGAGCAGTACTTC

V gene: TRBV9
clone size: few
J gene: TRBJ2-1
D gene: TRBD2
CDR3 protein: CASSASGGVYNEQFF
CDR3 DNA: TGTGCCAGCAGCGCTAGCGGGGGGGTGTACAATGAGCAGTTCTTC

V gene: TRBV30
clone size: -
J gene: TRBJ2-5
D gene: -
CDR3 protein: CAWIRRGKETQYF
CDR3 DNA: TGTGCCTGGATCCGCAGGGGAAAGGAGACCCAGTACTTC

V gene: TRBV4-3
clone size: -
J gene: TRBJ1-2
D gene: -
CDR3 protein: CASSHSLGQGLLNYGYTF
CDR3 DNA: TGCGCCAGCAGCCATTCCCTGGGCCAGGGGCTGTTAAACTATGGCTACACCTTC

V gene: TRBV20-1
clone size: few
J gene: TRBJ2-7
D gene: TRBD1
CDR3 protein: CSAGTGRGYEQYF
CDR3 DNA: TGCAGTGCTGGGACAGGGCGAGGTTACGAGCAGTACTTC

V gene: TRBV5-1
clone size: -
J gene: TRBJ1-2
D gene: -
CDR3 protein: CASGLVRGWATYNSYGYTF
CDR3 DNA: TGCGCCAGCGGCTTGGTACGAGGTTGGGCGACTTACAACTCCTATGGCTACACCTTC

V gene: TRBV20-1
clone size: -
J gene: TRBJ2-5
D gene: -
CDR3 protein: CSAPRGVYQETQYF
CDR3 DNA: TGCAGTGCTCCCAGGGGAGTGTACCAAGAGACCCAGTACTTC

V gene: TRBV27
clone size: -
J gene: TRBJ1-6
D gene: -
CDR3 protein: CASNIGARDSPLHF
CDR3 DNA: TGTGCCAGCAACATAGGGGCGAGGGATTCACCCCTCCACTTT

V gene: TRBV19
clone size: -
J gene: TRBJ2-1
D gene: TRBD2
CDR3 protein: CASTVAGLYNEQFF
CDR3 DNA: TGTGCCAGTACCGTAGCGGGCCTTTACAATGAGCAGTTCTTC

V gene: TRBV13
clone size: -
J gene: TRBJ2-2
D gene: TRBD2
CDR3 protein: CASSSLGLAGMNTGELFF
CDR3 DNA: TGTGCCAGCAGCTCCCTAGGACTAGCGGGGATGAACACCGGGGAGCTGTTTTTT

V gene: TRBV11-2
clone size: -
J gene: TRBJ2-5
D gene: TRBD1
CDR3 protein: CATNQGVDETQYF
CDR3 DNA: TGTGCTACCAACCAGGGGGTAGACGAGACCCAGTACTTC

V gene: TRBV18
clone size: -
J gene: TRBJ1-2
D gene: -
CDR3 protein: CASSPLRGEGYTF
CDR3 DNA: TGTGCCAGCTCACCACTAAGGGGCGAAGGCTACACCTTC

V gene: TRBV11-1
clone size: -
J gene: TRBJ2-1
D gene: -
CDR3 protein: CASSQTGLDEQFF
CDR3 DNA: TGTGCCAGCAGCCAAACAGGTCTGGATGAGCAGTTCTTC

V gene: TRBV5-6
clone size: few
J gene: TRBJ2-4
D gene: -
CDR3 protein: CASSADRNIQYF
CDR3 DNA: TGTGCCAGCAGCGCAGACCGGAACATTCAGTACTTC